The clone carrying this T cell receptor (beta chain) was recorded a few times. Antigen specificity is unknown. The sample originates from a study of T cells after yellow fever vaccination. Overall study context: Any fraction with a low cell number was prepared using SMART-Seq v4 Ultra Low Input. General study results and limits: On re-exposure, the response was weaker but peaked faster, at day 5 versus 15. FACS-sorted repertoires might harbor abundant contaminating clonotypes from the bulk population.

This CDR3 has 15 residues. The germline V gene has CDR1 SGHRS and CDR2 YFSETQ. Trimming stripped 4 bases from V and 5 bases from J, with 19 bases between. 5'RACE template switching added a universal primer site and UMIs to TCR cDNA. TCRdb fed the 5' RACE reads into MiXCR, producing one record per CDR3 protein. The repertoire includes around 340,000 distinct CDR3 sequences, more than 8.5% of them detected once, and approximately 19% sits in the top ten. This sequence was found in a man aged 18 to 30 who received the YFV17D yellow fever vaccine. The specimen was PBMCs, collected on the day of the first yellow fever vaccination. The V gene is TRBV5-1, the J gene TRBJ2-7; D might be TRBD1 or TRBD2, each matching 6 bases. The CDR3 DNA is TGCGCCAGCAGCGTTGGGGTGGGGGGCCCCGACGAGCAGTACTTC. It encodes CASSVGVGGPDEQYF.